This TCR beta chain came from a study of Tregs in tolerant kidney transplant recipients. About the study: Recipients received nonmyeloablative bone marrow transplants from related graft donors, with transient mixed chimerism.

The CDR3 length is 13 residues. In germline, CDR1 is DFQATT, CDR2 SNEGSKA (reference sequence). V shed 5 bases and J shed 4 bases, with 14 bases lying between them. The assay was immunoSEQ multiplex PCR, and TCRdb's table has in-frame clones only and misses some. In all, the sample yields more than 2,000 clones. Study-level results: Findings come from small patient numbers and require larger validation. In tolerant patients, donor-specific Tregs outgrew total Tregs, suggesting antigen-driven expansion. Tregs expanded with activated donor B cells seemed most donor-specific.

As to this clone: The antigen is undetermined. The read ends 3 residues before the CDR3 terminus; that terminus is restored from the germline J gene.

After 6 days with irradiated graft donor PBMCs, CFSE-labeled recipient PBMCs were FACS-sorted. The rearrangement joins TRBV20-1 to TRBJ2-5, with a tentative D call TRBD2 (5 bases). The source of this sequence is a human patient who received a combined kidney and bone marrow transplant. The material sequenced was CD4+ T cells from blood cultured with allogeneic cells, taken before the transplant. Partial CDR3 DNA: TGCAGTGCTCCCGACCTCAGCGGAGAGACC. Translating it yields CSAPDLSGET. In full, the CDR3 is CSAPDLSGETQYF.